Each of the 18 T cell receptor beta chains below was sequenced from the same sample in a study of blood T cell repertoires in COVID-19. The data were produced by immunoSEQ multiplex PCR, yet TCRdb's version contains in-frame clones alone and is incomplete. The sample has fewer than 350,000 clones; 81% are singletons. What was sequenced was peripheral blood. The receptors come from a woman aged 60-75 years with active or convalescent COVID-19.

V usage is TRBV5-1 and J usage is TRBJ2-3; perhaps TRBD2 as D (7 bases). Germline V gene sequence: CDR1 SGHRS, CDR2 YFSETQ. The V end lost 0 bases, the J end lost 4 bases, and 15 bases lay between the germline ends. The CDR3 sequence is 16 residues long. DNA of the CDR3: TGCGCCAGCAGCTTGGACGCTTCGGGGGGCCCAGATACGCAGTATTTT. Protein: CASSLDASGGPDTQYF.

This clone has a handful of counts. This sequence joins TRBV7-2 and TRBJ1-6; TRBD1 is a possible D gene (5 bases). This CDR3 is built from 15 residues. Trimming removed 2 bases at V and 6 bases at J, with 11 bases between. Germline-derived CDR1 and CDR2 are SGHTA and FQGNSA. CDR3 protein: CASSLHTGSNSPLHF. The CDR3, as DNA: TGTGCCAGCAGCTTACATACAGGTTCTAATTCACCCCTCCACTTT. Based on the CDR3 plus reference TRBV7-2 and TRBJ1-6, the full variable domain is GAGVSQSPSNKVTEKGKDVELRCDPISGHTALYWYRQSLGQGLEFLIYFQGNSAPDKSGLPSDRFSAERTGGSVSTLTIQRTQQEDSAVYLCASSLHTGSNSPLHFGNGTRLTVT.

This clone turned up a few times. The CDR3 reads CASSTNRGGEKLFF. The CDR3 DNA reads as TGTGCCAGCAGCACCAACAGGGGGGGTGAAAAACTGTTTTTT. V is TRBV7-2 and J is TRBJ1-4; TRBD1 agrees at 8 bases. This CDR3 has 14 amino acids. The germline CDR1 and CDR2 sequences are SGHTA and FQGNSA. With V trimmed by 5 bases and J by 7 bases, 6 bases remained unmatched.

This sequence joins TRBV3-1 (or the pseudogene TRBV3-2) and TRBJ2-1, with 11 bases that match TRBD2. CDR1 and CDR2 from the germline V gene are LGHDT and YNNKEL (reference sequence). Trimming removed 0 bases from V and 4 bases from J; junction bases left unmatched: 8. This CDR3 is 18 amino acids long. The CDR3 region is CASSQDTLAGGAYNEQFF. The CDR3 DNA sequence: TGTGCCAGCAGCCAAGATACCCTAGCGGGGGGAGCTTACAATGAGCAGTTCTTC.

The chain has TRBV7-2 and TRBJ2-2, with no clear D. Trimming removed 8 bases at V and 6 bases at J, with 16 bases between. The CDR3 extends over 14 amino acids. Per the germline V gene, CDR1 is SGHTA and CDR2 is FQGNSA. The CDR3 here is CASGPKLGPGELFF. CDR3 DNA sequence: TGTGCCAGCGGGCCCAAATTAGGTCCCGGGGAGCTGTTTTTT.

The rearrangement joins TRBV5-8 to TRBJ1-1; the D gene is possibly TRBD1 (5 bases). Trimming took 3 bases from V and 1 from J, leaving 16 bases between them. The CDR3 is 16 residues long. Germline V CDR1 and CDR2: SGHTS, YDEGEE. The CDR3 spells CASSSVPGAGNTEAFF. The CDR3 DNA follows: TGTGCCAGCAGCTCCGTTCCTGGGGCAGGGAACACTGAAGCTTTCTTT.

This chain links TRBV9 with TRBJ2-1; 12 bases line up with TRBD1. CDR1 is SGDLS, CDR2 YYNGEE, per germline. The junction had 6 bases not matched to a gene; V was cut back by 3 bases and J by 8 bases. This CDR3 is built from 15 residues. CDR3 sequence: CASSGRGQGADEQFF. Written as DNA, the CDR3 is TGTGCCAGCAGCGGGCGGGGACAGGGGGCCGATGAGCAGTTCTTC. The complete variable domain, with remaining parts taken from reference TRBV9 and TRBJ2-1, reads DSGVTQTPKHLITATGQRVTLRCSPRSGDLSVYWYQQSLDQGLQFLIQYYNGEERAKGNILERFSAQQFPDLHSELNLSSLELGDSALYFCASSGRGQGADEQFFGPGTRLTVL.

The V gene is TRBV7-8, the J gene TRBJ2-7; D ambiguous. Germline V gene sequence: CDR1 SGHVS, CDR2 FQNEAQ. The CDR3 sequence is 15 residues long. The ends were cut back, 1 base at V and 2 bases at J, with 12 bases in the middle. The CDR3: CASSLGWSLPYEQYF. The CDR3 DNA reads TGTGCCAGCAGCTTAGGGTGGAGTTTACCCTACGAGCAGTACTTC.

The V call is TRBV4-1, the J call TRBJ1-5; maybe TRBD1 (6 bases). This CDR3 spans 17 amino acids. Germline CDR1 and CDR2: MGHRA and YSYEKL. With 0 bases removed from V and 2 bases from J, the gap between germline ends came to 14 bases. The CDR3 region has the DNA TGCGCCAGCAGCCAAGAATCAACAGGGCCCCGCAATCAGCCCCAGCATTTT. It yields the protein CASSQESTGPRNQPQHF.

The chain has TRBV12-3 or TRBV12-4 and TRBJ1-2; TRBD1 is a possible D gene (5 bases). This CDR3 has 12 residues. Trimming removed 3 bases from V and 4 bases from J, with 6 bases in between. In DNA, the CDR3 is TGTGCCAGCAGTTTGCAGGGCTATGGCTACACCTTC. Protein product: CASSLQGYGYTF.

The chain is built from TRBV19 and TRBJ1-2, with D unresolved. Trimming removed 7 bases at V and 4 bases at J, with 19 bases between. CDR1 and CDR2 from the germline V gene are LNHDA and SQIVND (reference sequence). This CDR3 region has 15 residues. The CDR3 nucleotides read TGTGCCAGTACGGACTTCCAAAACCCCATCTATGGCTACACCTTC. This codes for CASTDFQNPIYGYTF.

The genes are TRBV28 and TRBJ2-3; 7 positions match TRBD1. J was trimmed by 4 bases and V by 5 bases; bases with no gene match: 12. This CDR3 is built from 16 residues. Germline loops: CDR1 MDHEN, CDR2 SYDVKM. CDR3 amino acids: CASSEPGGGVSDTQYF. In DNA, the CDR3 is TGTGCCAGCAGTGAACCAGGGGGTGGGGTATCAGATACGCAGTATTTT. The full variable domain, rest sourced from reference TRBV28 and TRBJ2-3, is DVKVTQSSRYLVKRTGEKVFLECVQDMDHENMFWYRQDPGLGLRLIYFSYDVKMKEKGDIPEGYSVSREKKERFSLILESASTNQTSMYLCASSEPGGGVSDTQYFGPGTRLTVL.

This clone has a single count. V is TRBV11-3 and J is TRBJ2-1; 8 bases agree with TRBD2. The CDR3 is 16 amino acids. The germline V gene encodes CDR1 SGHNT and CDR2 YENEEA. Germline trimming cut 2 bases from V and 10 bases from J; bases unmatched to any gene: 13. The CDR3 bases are TGTGCCAGCAGCTTAAAGGGGACTAGGGGGAGGTGGGAGCAGTTCTTC. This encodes CASSLKGTRGRWEQFF. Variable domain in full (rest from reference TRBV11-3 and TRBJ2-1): EAGVVQSPRYKIIEKKQPVAFWCNPISGHNTLYWYLQNLGQGPELLIRYENEEAVDDSQLPKDRFSAERLKGVDSTLKIQPAELGDSAVYLCASSLKGTRGRWEQFFGPGTRLTVL.

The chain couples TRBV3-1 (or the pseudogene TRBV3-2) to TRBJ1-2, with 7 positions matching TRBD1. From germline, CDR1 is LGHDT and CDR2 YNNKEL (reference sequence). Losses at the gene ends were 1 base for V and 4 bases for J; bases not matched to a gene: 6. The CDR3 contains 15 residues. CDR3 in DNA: TGTGCCAGCAGCCAAGGCTCCTACAGGGGCTATGGCTACACCTTC. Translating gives CASSQGSYRGYGYTF.

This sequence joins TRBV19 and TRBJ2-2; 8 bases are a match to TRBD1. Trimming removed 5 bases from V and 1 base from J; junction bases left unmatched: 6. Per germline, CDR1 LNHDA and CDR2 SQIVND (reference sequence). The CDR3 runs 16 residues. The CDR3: CASSRTGTGNTGELFF. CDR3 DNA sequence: TGTGCCAGTAGTCGCACCGGGACAGGGAACACCGGGGAGCTGTTTTTT.

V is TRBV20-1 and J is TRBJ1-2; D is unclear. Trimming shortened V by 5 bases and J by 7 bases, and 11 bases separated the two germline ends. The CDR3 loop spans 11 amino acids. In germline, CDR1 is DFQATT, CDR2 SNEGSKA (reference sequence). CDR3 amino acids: CSAPLGSGYTF. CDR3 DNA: TGCAGTGCTCCCCTAGGTTCTGGCTACACCTTC.

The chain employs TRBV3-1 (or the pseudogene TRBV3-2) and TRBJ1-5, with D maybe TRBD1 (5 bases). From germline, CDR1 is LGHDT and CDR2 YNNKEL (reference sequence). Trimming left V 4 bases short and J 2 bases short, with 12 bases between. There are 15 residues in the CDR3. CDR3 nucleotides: TGTGCCAGCAGCCGGGAGGGGCTGGGCAATCAGCCCCAGCATTTT. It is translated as CASSREGLGNQPQHF.

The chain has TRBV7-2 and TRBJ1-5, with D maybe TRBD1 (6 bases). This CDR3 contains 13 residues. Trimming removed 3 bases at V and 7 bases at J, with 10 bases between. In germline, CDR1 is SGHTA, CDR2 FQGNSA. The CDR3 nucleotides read TGTGCCAGCAGCTTTGACAGGTCCCAGCCCCAGCATTTT. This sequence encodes CASSFDRSQPQHF.